This T cell receptor (beta chain) was captured in a study of identical twins. Study-level findings and limits: Monozygotic twin pairs showed more out-of-frame TCR alpha sharing than models estimated.

This clonotype has just a few counts. The antigen remains unidentified. This CDR3 spans 15 amino acids. Per germline, CDR1 KGHSH and CDR2 LQKENI. Trimming cost V 2 bases and J 3 bases; bases outside gene matches: 5. TCRdb reprocessed the 5' RACE reads with MiXCR, giving one entry per CDR3 protein. The repertoire holds under 1 million distinct CDR3 sequences, approximately 13% seen once, with around 1.6% in the top ten. These same records also appear under a second study, on yellow fever vaccine responses in identical twins.

Sequencing was carried out using PBMCs. The sequence was obtained from a woman between 18 and 29 years old in good health. The V gene is TRBV18, the J gene TRBJ2-7; 9 bases agree with TRBD1. CDR3 nucleotide sequence: TGTGCCAGCTCACCAATGGGGGGACAGGGCTACGAGCAGTACTTC. It encodes CASSPMGGQGYEQYF.